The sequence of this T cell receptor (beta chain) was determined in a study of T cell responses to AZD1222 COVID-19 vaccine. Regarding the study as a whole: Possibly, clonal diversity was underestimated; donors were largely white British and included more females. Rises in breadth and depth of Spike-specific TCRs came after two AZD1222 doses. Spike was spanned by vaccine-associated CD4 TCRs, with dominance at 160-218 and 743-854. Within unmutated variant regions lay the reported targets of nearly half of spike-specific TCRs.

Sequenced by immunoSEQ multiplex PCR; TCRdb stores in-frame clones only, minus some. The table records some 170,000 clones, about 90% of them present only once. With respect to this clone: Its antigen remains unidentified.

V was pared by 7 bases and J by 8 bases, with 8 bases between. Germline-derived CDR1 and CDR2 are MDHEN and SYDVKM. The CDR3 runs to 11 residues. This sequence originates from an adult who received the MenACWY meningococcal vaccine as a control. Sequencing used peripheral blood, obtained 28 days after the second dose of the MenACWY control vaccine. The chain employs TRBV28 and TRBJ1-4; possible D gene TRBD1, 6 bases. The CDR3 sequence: CASKGGEKLFF. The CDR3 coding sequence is TGTGCCAGCAAAGGGGGGGAAAAACTGTTTTTT.